One T cell receptor beta chain is described in this entry. Its specificity is unknown. This entry belongs to a study of vaccination effects on CD4 cells after COVID-19. Overall study results and limits: Infection-derived and vaccine-derived clones contracted markedly late after vaccination.

The V end lost 2 bases, the J end lost 3 bases, and 19 bases lay between the germline ends. The CDR3 spans 17 residues. The germline V gene has CDR1 KGHSH and CDR2 LQKENI. Assay: immunoSEQ multiplex PCR; the TCRdb copy retains only in-frame clones and omits some. The repertoire holds 70,000 to 85,000 clones, with about 80% as singletons. Antigen-specific CD4+ T cells were first expanded with viral peptide pools by the ViraFEST assay and only then sequenced. Investigators separated out CD4+ T cells once 10 days of culture had passed. All study participants received two doses of BNT162b2 or mRNA-1273 vaccine.

This clonotype was sampled from a human donor who received a COVID-19 vaccine. The specimen comprised CD4+ T cells from PBMCs cultured with HCoV-229E spike peptides, sampled after COVID-19 vaccination. The genes are TRBV18 and TRBJ1-1; the D is unclear. The CDR3 DNA follows: TGTGCCAGCTCACCAACGATGAGGTTGGCCGACTACACTGAAGCTTTCTTT. The encoded protein is CASSPTMRLADYTEAFF.